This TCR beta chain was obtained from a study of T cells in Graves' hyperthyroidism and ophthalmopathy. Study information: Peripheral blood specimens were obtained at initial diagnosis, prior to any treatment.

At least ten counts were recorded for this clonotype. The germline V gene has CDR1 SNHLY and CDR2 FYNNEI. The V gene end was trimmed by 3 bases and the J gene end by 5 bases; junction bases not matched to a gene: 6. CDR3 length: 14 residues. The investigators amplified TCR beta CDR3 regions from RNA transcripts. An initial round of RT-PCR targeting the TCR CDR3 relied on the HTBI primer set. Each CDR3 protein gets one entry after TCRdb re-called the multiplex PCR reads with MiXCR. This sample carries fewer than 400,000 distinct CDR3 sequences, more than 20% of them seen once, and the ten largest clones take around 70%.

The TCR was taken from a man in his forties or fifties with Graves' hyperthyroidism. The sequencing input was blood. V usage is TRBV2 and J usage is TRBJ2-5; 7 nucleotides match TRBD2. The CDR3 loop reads CASSEEAGWETQYF. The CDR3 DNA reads TGTGCCAGCAGTGAGGAAGCGGGATGGGAGACCCAGTACTTC. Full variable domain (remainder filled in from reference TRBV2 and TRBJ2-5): EPEVTQTPSHQVTQMGQEVILRCVPISNHLYFYWYRQILGQKVEFLVSFYNNEISEKSEIFDDQFSVERPDGSNFTLKIRSTKLEDSAMYFCASSEEAGWETQYFGPGTRLLVL.